The present T cell receptor beta chain was sequenced within a study of vaccination and CD4 T cells after COVID-19. On the study more broadly: The study enrolled six male and four female convalescents, two of whom were Hispanic. Study results and caveats: Median SARS-CoV-2-reactive clonotype numbers went from approximately 21 to 38; this increase was not significant. Within convalescent individuals, 304 out of 307 vaccine-specific clones proved to be spike mono-reactive.

V was shortened by 6 bases and J by 1 base, with 13 bases between the two germline ends. The CDR3 length is 14 residues. Germline V gene sequence: CDR1 SNHLY, CDR2 FYNNEI. Worth noting for this clonotype: Its specificity is not known.

TCRdb reprocessed the PCR reads via MiXCR and lists one record per CDR3 protein. This table holds 15,000 to 20,000 distinct CDR3 sequences, less than 70% found once. The sequence derives from a human donor who had recovered from COVID-19. The sample in question was CD4+ T cells from blood, obtained after SARS-CoV-2 vaccination. The chain recombines TRBV2 with TRBJ2-7; D might be TRBD1 (6 bases). CDR3 in DNA: TGTGCCAGCAGAGCAGACAGGAATTCCTACGAGCAGTACTTC. Protein product: CASRADRNSYEQYF.